This T cell receptor beta chain comes out of a study of yellow fever vaccine responses in identical twins. Germline V gene data show CDR1 as MNHNS and CDR2 as SASEGT. V was shortened by 6 bases and J by 3 bases, with 6 bases between the two germline ends. The CDR3 spans 12 residues. As for this clonotype: Its antigen is not identified.

TCRdb re-analysed the RT-PCR reads in MiXCR, keeping a single row per CDR3 protein. The sample yields roughly 2,500 distinct CDR3 sequences, 82% seen once. Study-wide results and caveats: Reportedly, the response of twins' T cells to the vaccine seemed partly convergent, partly personalized.

This clonotype originated in a young woman who received the yellow fever vaccine. The chain combines TRBV6-1 with TRBJ2-1; D is unclear. The sample in question was T cells from blood (PBMCs), unsorted or a sorted subset (not recorded which), obtained before or after yellow fever vaccination (not recorded which). DNA of the CDR3: TGTGCCAGCAGCCCCGACTACAATGAGCAGTTCTTC. Protein sequence: CASSPDYNEQFF.